The 24 T cell receptor beta chains presented below share a single source sample, sequenced in a study of blood T cell repertoires in COVID-19. Data came from immunoSEQ multiplex PCR; TCRdb stores just in-frame clones and leaves some out. The repertoire holds 130,000 to 150,000 clones, with 84% as singletons. Sequenced material: peripheral blood. These receptors originate from a human donor in a cohort sampled during active COVID-19.

The V gene is TRBV6-5, the J gene TRBJ2-2; 9 bases align to TRBD1. Germline CDR1 MNHEY, CDR2 SVGAGI. J gave up 6 bases and V 7 bases, and 6 bases lay outside the gene matches. The CDR3 has 14 amino acids. The CDR3 sequence: CASTLTGGSGELFF. The CDR3 bases are TGTGCCAGCACTTTGACAGGGGGGTCCGGGGAGCTGTTTTTT.

This chain links TRBV6-6 with TRBJ2-5; possible D gene TRBD2, 5 bases. The length of the CDR3 is 15 residues. V was cut by 6 bases and J by 1 base, with 15 bases left in between. CDR1 is MNHNY and CDR2 is SVGAGI in the germline V gene (reference sequence). Here the CDR3 reads CASRSLADFQETQYF. For the CDR3, the DNA is TGTGCCAGCAGATCCCTAGCAGATTTCCAAGAGACCCAGTACTTC.

V and J are TRBV25-1 and TRBJ2-2, with D maybe TRBD2 (6 bases). The germline gives CDR1 MGHDK, CDR2 SYGVNS. With 4 bases removed from V and 4 bases from J, the gap between germline ends came to 16 bases. The CDR3 covers 16 residues. CDR3 nucleotides: TGTGCCAGCAGTGTACATCTAGCGACCGCCACCGGGGAGCTGTTTTTT. Protein: CASSVHLATATGELFF.

The rearrangement joins TRBV9 to TRBJ1-1; no clear D gene. The CDR3 runs to 14 residues. V lost 0 bases and J 5 bases, leaving 11 bases between the germline ends. Germline assignment: CDR1 SGDLS and CDR2 YYNGEE. The CDR3: CASSVARDTTEAFF. CDR3 DNA: TGTGCCAGCAGCGTAGCGAGAGACACGACTGAAGCTTTCTTT.

The J gene is TRBJ1-5, the V gene TRBV5-1; D perhaps matches TRBD1 (5 bases). V was clipped by 4 bases and J by 0 bases, with 14 bases between them. Germline V gene sequence: CDR1 SGHRS, CDR2 YFSETQ. The CDR3 extends over 16 amino acids. As DNA, the CDR3 is TGCGCCAGCAGCGTGGGACTCCGGAATAGCAATCAGCCCCAGCATTTT. Encoded protein: CASSVGLRNSNQPQHF. Full variable domain (remainder filled in from reference TRBV5-1 and TRBJ1-5): KAGVTQTPRYLIKTRGQQVTLSCSPISGHRSVSWYQQTPGQGLQFLFEYFSETQRNKGNFPGRFSGRQFSNSRSEMNVSTLELGDSALYLCASSVGLRNSNQPQHFGDGTRLSIL.

This chain joins TRBV7-2 and TRBJ2-7, with D possibly being TRBD2 (5 bases). CDR1 and CDR2 from the germline V gene are SGHTA and FQGNSA. V gave up 1 base and J gave up 2 bases, with 9 bases separating them. The CDR3 contains 14 residues. The CDR3, as DNA: TGTGCCAGCAGCTTAGGAGGGCCGACCTACGAGCAGTACTTC. Its protein product is CASSLGGPTYEQYF.

The chain combines TRBV10-3 with TRBJ1-3, with unresolved D. The germline V and J ends were trimmed by 0 bases and 0 bases, with 6 bases remaining between them. Germline values: CDR1 ENHRY, CDR2 SYGVKD. The CDR3 runs to 15 residues. DNA of the CDR3: TGTGCCATCAGTGAGTCGCGGAGCTCTGGAAACACCATATATTTT. It is translated as CAISESRSSGNTIYF.

The chain joins TRBV9 to TRBJ2-3, with TRBD1 as a possible D gene (6 bases). The CDR3 contains 14 residues. Germline loops: CDR1 SGDLS, CDR2 YYNGEE. Deletions cut 4 bases from V and 2 bases from J, with 11 bases between. The CDR3 DNA follows: TGTGCCAGCAGCTTCAGGGGCTTCACAGATACGCAGTATTTT. Its translation: CASSFRGFTDTQYF. The full variable domain, with the rest looked up from reference TRBV9 and TRBJ2-3, is DSGVTQTPKHLITATGQRVTLRCSPRSGDLSVYWYQQSLDQGLQFLIQYYNGEERAKGNILERFSAQQFPDLHSELNLSSLELGDSALYFCASSFRGFTDTQYFGPGTRLTVL.

The chain combines TRBV5-6 with TRBJ2-2; a weak D match, TRBD2 (6 bases). The germline V gene has CDR1 SGHDT and CDR2 YYEEEE. The CDR3 spans 13 residues. V was pared by 0 bases and J by 7 bases, with 7 bases between. The chain's CDR3 is CASSLAGDGELFF. The CDR3 DNA sequence: TGTGCCAGCAGCTTGGCGGGGGACGGGGAGCTGTTTTTT.

The rearrangement links TRBV24-1 to TRBJ1-5; 7 nucleotides match TRBD1. The ends lost 5 bases at V and 0 bases at J; junction bases unmatched: 3. The germline V gene encodes CDR1 KGHDR and CDR2 SFDVKD. This CDR3 is 15 amino acids long. CDR3 amino acids: CATSGRDSSNQPQHF. CDR3 sequence (DNA): TGTGCCACCAGTGGTCGGGACAGTAGCAATCAGCCCCAGCATTTT.

V is TRBV4-2 and J is TRBJ1-2; D is perhaps TRBD1 (5 bases). The V gene lost 3 bases and the J gene lost 8 bases, with 16 bases spanning the gap. The CDR3 consists of 14 residues. CDR1 LGHNA and CDR2 YNFKEQ come from the germline V gene. As DNA, the CDR3 is TGTGCCAGCAGCCAGGAGGGACCGCAAAGGGGCTACACCTTC. Amino acid sequence: CASSQEGPQRGYTF.

The genes are TRBV6-1 and TRBJ1-2; 8 bases agree with TRBD1. The junction had 14 bases not matched to a gene; V was cut back by 6 bases and J by 8 bases. Per the germline V gene, CDR1 is MNHNS and CDR2 is SASEGT. The CDR3 is 15 residues long. CDR3 coding DNA: TGTGCCAGCAGCAGGGATGGACAGGGCCAGGGGGGCTACACCTTC. Translated: CASSRDGQGQGGYTF.

The rearrangement links TRBV27 to TRBJ2-5; a weak D match, TRBD2 (6 bases). Germline V gene lookup returns CDR1 MNHEY and CDR2 SMNVEV (reference sequence). The CDR3 is 16 amino acids. V was cut by 3 bases and J by 2 bases, with 16 bases left in between. DNA for the CDR3: TGTGCCAGCAGTTTCTGGCCCCTCGGAGGGCAAGAGACCCAGTACTTC. Its translation is CASSFWPLGGQETQYF.

V and J are TRBV6-1 and TRBJ2-5; 8 bases fit TRBD1. CDR3 length: 16 amino acids. Per the germline V gene, CDR1 is MNHNS and CDR2 is SASEGT. V was pared by 1 base and J by 0 bases, with 4 bases of the junction left unmatched. The CDR3 sequence is CASSEVRDRYQETQYF. The CDR3 bases are TGTGCCAGCAGTGAAGTGAGGGACAGGTACCAAGAGACCCAGTACTTC.

The V and J genes are TRBV12-3 or TRBV12-4 and TRBJ2-5, with unresolved D. V was cut by 2 bases and J by 5 bases, with 3 bases left in between. This CDR3 has 11 residues. The CDR3 loop is CASSLRETQYF. The CDR3 region has the DNA TGTGCCAGCAGTTTACGGGAGACCCAGTACTTC.

J is TRBJ1-1 and V is TRBV10-3; 10 nucleotides match TRBD1. V lost 6 bases and J lost 7; bases outside the gene matches: 14. Germline lookup yields CDR1 ENHRY and CDR2 SYGVKD. This CDR3 spans 16 amino acids. The CDR3 DNA is TGTGCCATCAGAAACCCCAAGACAGGGGGCGCAGGTGAAGCTTTCTTT. Protein sequence: CAIRNPKTGGAGEAFF.

The chain is built from TRBV5-4 and TRBJ1-4, with D possibly being TRBD1 (6 bases). The V end lost 0 bases, the J end lost 6 bases, and 6 bases lay between the germline ends. This CDR3 has 13 amino acids. The V gene's germline CDR1 is SGHNT and CDR2 YYREEE (reference sequence). CDR3 residues: CASSLAGDEKLFF. Here the CDR3 DNA reads TGTGCCAGCAGCTTGGCAGGGGATGAAAAACTGTTTTTT.

The chain has TRBV7-9 and TRBJ1-5; 7 bases agree with TRBD1. Germline V lookup: CDR1 SEHNR, CDR2 FQNEAQ (reference sequence). V shed 6 bases, J shed 2 bases, and the junction held 7 bases outside the gene matches. CDR3 length equals 15 residues. DNA for the CDR3: TGTGCCAGCAGTTCAACTACAGGGGGCAATCAGCCCCAGCATTTT. Protein sequence: CASSSTTGGNQPQHF.

This chain connects TRBV6-5 to TRBJ1-1, with a weak D call TRBD1 (6 bases). The CDR3 length is 15 residues. Germline CDR1 is MNHEY and CDR2 is SVGAGI. V was trimmed by 4 bases and J by 1 base, leaving 13 bases between them. The CDR3 DNA reads as TGTGCCAGCAGTTCCGGGACAAGTGGGAACACTGAAGCTTTCTTT. Amino acid sequence: CASSSGTSGNTEAFF.

The J gene is TRBJ1-2, the V gene TRBV25-1; D uncertain. With 8 bases removed from V and 2 bases from J, the gap between germline ends came to 12 bases. The germline CDR1 and CDR2 sequences are MGHDK and SYGVNS. The CDR3 consists of 13 residues. CDR3 sequence (DNA): TGTGCCAGCTACGGGTCGCCAAACTATGGCTACACCTTC. It encodes CASYGSPNYGYTF.

This rearrangement joins TRBV6-1 to TRBJ1-4; 9 bases are a match to TRBD1. Germline trimming cut 1 base from V and 5 bases from J; bases unmatched to any gene: 5. The length of the CDR3 is 16 residues. The V gene's germline CDR1 is MNHNS and CDR2 SASEGT. The CDR3 nucleotides are TGTGCCAGCAGTGAAGAGCCTGGGACAGGGAATGAAAAACTGTTTTTT. Encoded protein: CASSEEPGTGNEKLFF.

The rearrangement links TRBV6-5 to TRBJ1-5; possibly TRBD1 for D (6 bases). The CDR3 consists of 14 residues. Germline values: CDR1 MNHEY, CDR2 SVGAGI. V was shortened by 6 bases and J by 6 bases, with 15 bases between the two germline ends. In DNA form, the CDR3 reads TGTGCCAGCAGCGTTACAGGGACGGCTCAGCCCCAGCATTTT. The encoded protein is CASSVTGTAQPQHF.

The chain has TRBV6-2 or TRBV6-3 and TRBJ2-2; D possibly corresponds to TRBD2 (6 bases). Per germline, CDR1 MNHEY and CDR2 SVGEGT. V lost 0 bases and J lost 4, with 12 bases in between. This CDR3 region has 16 residues. The DNA of the CDR3 is TGTGCCAGCAGTTACTCTGGGGGGTCTGGCACCGGGGAGCTGTTTTTT. This translates into CASSYSGGSGTGELFF.

This sequence joins TRBV28 and TRBJ2-1; TRBD1 aligns across 10 bases. The CDR3 extends over 14 amino acids. Unmatched junction bases numbered 5, after V lost 4 bases and J lost 8 bases. CDR1 MDHEN and CDR2 SYDVKM come from the germline V gene. This CDR3 is CASSSTGGADEQFF. DNA of the CDR3: TGTGCCAGCAGTTCGACAGGGGGCGCGGATGAGCAGTTCTTC.